The clone carrying this TCR beta chain was observed once. Original processing notes: Reference gene primer amplification yielded estimated nucleated cell counts. Clones were read by immunoSEQ multiplex PCR, and TCRdb kept only the in-frame ones, dropping some. D and trimming come from the DNA, and the V and J calls and clone size come from that table. Found here are 200,000 to 250,000 clones, around 81% of them singletons; the top ten hold roughly 7%. These data originate in a study of blood T cell repertoires in COVID-19. For the study at large: COVID-19 samples from acute and convalescent phases originated in the United States, Italy and Spain. T cells, B-cell-depleted T cells, or PBMCs provided the cDNA or gDNA that served as material.

V lost 5 bases to trimming and J lost 6 bases, with 13 bases between them. The CDR3 runs 13 residues. CDR1 and CDR2 (germline): SGHVS, FQNEAQ. Sequencing was carried out using peripheral blood. The receptor was isolated from a woman in her 70s with acute or convalescent COVID-19. The rearrangement uses TRBV7-8 and TRBJ1-1, with a tentative D call TRBD1 (6 bases). DNA of the CDR3: TGTGCCAGCAGCCGAGGACAGAGCGCTGAAGCTTTCTTT. Translating gives CASSRGQSAEAFF.